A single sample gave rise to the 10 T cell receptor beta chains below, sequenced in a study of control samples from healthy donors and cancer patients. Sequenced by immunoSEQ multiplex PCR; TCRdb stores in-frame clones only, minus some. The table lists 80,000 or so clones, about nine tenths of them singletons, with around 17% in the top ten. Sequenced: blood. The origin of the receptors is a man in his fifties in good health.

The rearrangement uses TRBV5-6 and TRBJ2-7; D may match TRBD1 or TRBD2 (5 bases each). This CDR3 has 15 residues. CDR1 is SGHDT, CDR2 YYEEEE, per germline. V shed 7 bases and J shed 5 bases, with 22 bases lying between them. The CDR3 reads CASGRRSGRMNEQYF. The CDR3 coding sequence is TGTGCCAGCGGAAGGCGGTCGGGACGGATGAACGAGCAGTACTTC.

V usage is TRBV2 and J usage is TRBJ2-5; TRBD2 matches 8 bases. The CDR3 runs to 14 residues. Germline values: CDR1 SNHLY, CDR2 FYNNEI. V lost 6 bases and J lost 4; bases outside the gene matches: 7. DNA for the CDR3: TGTGCCAGCAGACCGACGGGGGGGGGAGAGACCCAGTACTTC. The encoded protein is CASRPTGGGETQYF.

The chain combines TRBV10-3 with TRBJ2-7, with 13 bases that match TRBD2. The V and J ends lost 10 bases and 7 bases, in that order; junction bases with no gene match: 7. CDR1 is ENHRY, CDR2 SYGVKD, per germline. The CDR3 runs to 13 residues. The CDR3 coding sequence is TGTGCCACCCTACTAGCGGGGGGGAATGAGCAGTACTTC. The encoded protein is CATLLAGGNEQYF.

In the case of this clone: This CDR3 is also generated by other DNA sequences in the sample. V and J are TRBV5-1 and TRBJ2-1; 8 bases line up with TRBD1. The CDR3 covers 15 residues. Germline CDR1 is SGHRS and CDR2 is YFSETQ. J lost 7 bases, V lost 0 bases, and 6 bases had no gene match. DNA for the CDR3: TGCGCCAGCAGCTTGGTGCAGGGGGCTCGAAATGAGCAGTTCTTC. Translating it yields CASSLVQGARNEQFF. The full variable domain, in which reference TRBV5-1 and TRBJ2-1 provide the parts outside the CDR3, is KAGVTQTPRYLIKTRGQQVTLSCSPISGHRSVSWYQQTPGQGLQFLFEYFSETQRNKGNFPGRFSGRQFSNSRSEMNVSTLELGDSALYLCASSLVQGARNEQFFGPGTRLTVL.

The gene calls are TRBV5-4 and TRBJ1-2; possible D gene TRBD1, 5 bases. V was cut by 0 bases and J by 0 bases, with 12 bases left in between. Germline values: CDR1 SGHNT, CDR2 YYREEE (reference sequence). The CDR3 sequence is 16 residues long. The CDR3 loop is CASSLGGGPANYGYTF. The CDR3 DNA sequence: TGTGCCAGCAGCTTGGGGGGCGGTCCAGCTAACTATGGCTACACCTTC.

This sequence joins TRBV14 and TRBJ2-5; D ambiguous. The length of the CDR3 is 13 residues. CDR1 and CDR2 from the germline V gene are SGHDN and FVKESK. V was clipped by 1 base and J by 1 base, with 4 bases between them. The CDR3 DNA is TGTGCCAGCAGCCAAGTCCCCCAAGAGACCCAGTACTTC. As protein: CASSQVPQETQYF.

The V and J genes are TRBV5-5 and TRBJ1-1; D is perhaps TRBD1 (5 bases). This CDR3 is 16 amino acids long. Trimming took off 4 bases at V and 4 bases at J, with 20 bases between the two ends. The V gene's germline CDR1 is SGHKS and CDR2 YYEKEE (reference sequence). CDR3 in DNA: TGTGCCAGCAGCCCCCTGGGGGGGTACGGAGGCACTGAAGCTTTCTTT. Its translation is CASSPLGGYGGTEAFF.

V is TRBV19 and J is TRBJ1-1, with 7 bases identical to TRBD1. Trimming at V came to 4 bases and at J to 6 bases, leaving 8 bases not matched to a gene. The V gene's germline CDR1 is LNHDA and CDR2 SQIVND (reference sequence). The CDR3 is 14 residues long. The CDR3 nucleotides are TGTGCCAGTAGTACCGCCCAGGGGGTCGCTGAAGCTTTCTTT. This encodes CASSTAQGVAEAFF.

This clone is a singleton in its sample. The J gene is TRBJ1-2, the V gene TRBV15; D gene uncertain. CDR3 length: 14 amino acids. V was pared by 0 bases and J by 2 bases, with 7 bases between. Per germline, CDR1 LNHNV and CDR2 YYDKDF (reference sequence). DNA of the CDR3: TGTGCCACCAGCAGAGATCGAGGGAACTATGGCTACACCTTC. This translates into CATSRDRGNYGYTF.

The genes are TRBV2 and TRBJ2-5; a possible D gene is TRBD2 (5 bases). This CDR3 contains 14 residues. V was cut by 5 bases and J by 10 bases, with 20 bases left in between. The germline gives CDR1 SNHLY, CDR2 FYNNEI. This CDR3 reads CASSILTGTQFQYF. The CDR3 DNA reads TGTGCCAGCAGTATACTTACGGGAACACAATTCCAGTACTTC.